The present T cell receptor (beta chain) was sequenced within a study of radiotherapy plus CTLA-4 blockade in lung cancer. Germline V lookup: CDR1 MNHNS, CDR2 SASEGT. The junction had 16 bases not matched to a gene; V was cut back by 3 bases and J by 8 bases. The length of the CDR3 is 17 residues. Data came from immunoSEQ multiplex PCR; TCRdb stores just in-frame clones and leaves some out. This table holds roughly 90,000 clones, 88% found once. The source is a human donor with non-small cell lung cancer that progressed on radiotherapy plus ipilimumab. This specimen consisted of peripheral blood, obtained from a patient treated with radiotherapy plus ipilimumab. This rearrangement joins TRBV6-1 to TRBJ2-1, with TRBD2 identical over 7 bases. The CDR3 DNA reads TGTGCCAGCAGTGATATCCCTAGTTGGACTAGAAGCGATGAGCAGTTCTTC. Its translation is CASSDIPSWTRSDEQFF.